This T cell receptor (beta chain) was profiled in a study of blood T cell repertoires in COVID-19. Overall study: COVID-19 samples, acute and convalescent, were from the United States, Italy and Spain. T cells, B-cell-depleted T cells, or PBMCs provided the cDNA or gDNA that served as material.

Produced via immunoSEQ multiplex PCR; TCRdb's table is partial and in-frame only. This table holds around 100,000 clones, around 80% found once. The clonotype originates from a human donor in a cohort sampled during active COVID-19. Input material: peripheral blood.

In nucleotides, the CDR3 is TGTGCCAGCAAGGAGAGCGGGCTTGTGCAGTTCTTC. Its protein product is CASKESGLVQFF. The rearrangement uses TRBV28 and TRBJ2-1; D possibly corresponds to TRBD2 (6 bases). Germline CDR1 and CDR2: MDHEN and SYDVKM. The CDR3 runs to 12 residues. Trimming left V 7 bases short and J 12 bases short, with 16 bases between.